This record concerns one TCR beta chain sequence. The data were taken from a study of T-cell memory formation after mild COVID-19. Germline-derived CDR1 and CDR2 are SGHVS and FNYEAQ. Trimming shortened V by 7 bases and J by 2 bases, and 13 bases separated the two germline ends. The CDR3 runs to 14 residues. Each CDR3 protein gets one entry after TCRdb re-called the 5' RACE reads with MiXCR. The sample consists of a few hundred thousand distinct CDR3 sequences, around 19% of them appearing once. This receptor was taken from a man aged 18 to 29 who had mild COVID-19 (a few samples of this study predate the infection). Cell type and time point are not known. The sequenced sample was PBMCs or a T cell subset sorted from them (not recorded which). The rearrangement uses TRBV7-6 and TRBJ2-3; D may be TRBD2 (6 bases). In nucleotides, the CDR3 is TGTGCCAGCAAGGCGGGACCGACCACAGATACGCAGTATTTT. It codes for CASKAGPTTDTQYF.